Each of the 5 T cell receptor beta chains below was sequenced from the same sample in a study of shared clonotypes between healthy human individuals. In the naive CD8 group, cells lacked CD45RO and were positively selected for CCR7, so terminally differentiated effector memory CD45RA+ cells were left out. Clones were sequenced by immunoSEQ multiplex PCR, and TCRdb holds only the in-frame ones, with some missing. This table has a few million clones, roughly 95% appearing once. The sample was naive CD8+ T cells from PBMCs. These receptors came from a man between 18 and 29 years old in good health. Some clones in this sample may be carry-over from other donors' samples.

The chain carries TRBV27 and TRBJ2-3, with TRBD1 identical over 7 bases. In germline, CDR1 is MNHEY, CDR2 SMNVEV (reference sequence). With 10 bases clipped from V and 1 base from J, the junction kept 5 bases outside the gene matches. The CDR3 sequence is 13 residues long. CDR3 amino acids: CATVDRRTDTQYF. CDR3 nucleotide sequence: TGTGCCACCGTGGACAGGCGCACAGATACGCAGTATTTT.

Regarding this clone: With a much larger clone just one base away, this may be a read error. Other nucleotide sequences in the sample specify the same CDR3. This sequence joins TRBV5-4 and TRBJ2-7, with 7 bases fitting TRBD1. This CDR3 spans 13 amino acids. The ends lost 3 bases at V and 1 base at J; junction bases unmatched: 1. Germline V gene sequence: CDR1 SGHNT, CDR2 YYREEE (reference sequence). Here the CDR3 reads CASSWDRSYEQYF. The CDR3 DNA reads as TGTGCCAGCAGCTGGGACAGATCCTACGAGCAGTACTTC.

This chain uses TRBV6-1 with TRBJ2-5, with unresolved D. Per the germline V gene, CDR1 is MNHNS and CDR2 is SASEGT. The CDR3 contains 13 residues. V gave up 6 bases and J gave up 1 base, with 9 bases separating them. The CDR3 DNA reads as TGTGCCAGCAGGAGGACGGTCCAAGAGACCCAGTACTTC. Its translation: CASRRTVQETQYF.

This clone was counted a single time. The chain employs TRBV5-1 and TRBJ1-4, with D uncertain. There are 14 residues in the CDR3. V was shortened by 1 base and J by 8 bases, with 12 bases between the two germline ends. Germline CDR1 and CDR2: SGHRS and YFSETQ. CDR3 sequence: CASSLLGLTEKLFF. The CDR3 DNA reads TGCGCCAGCAGCTTGCTTGGCCTTACGGAAAAACTGTTTTTT.

The chain joins TRBV30 to TRBJ1-1; D call uncertain. Trimming took off 0 bases at V and 0 bases at J, with 5 bases between the two ends. CDR3 length: 13 residues. Per the germline V gene, CDR1 is GTSNPN and CDR2 is SVGIG (reference sequence). The CDR3 protein is CAWSVALNTEAFF. CDR3 coding DNA: TGTGCCTGGAGTGTGGCACTGAACACTGAAGCTTTCTTT.